The present entry profiles one T cell receptor beta chain with its context. The sample is drawn from a study of control samples from healthy donors and cancer patients. The protocol was immunoSEQ multiplex PCR, while the TCRdb copy is restricted to in-frame clones and leaves out a portion. The sample includes about 94,000 clones, 75% to 95% of them seen just once. This clonotype originated in a woman between 18 and 29 years old in good health. The source material was blood.

CDR3 coding DNA: TGCGCCAGCAGTGAGTCGAGCACCGGGGAGCTGTTTTTT. Translated, it gives CASSESSTGELFF. V gene TRBV10-1 combines with J gene TRBJ2-2; D ambiguous. CDR3 length: 13 residues. V shed 0 bases and J shed 4 bases, with 3 bases lying between them. CDR1 is WNHNN, CDR2 SYGVQD, per germline (reference sequence).